The 12 T cell receptor beta chains listed next were all sequenced from one sample in a study of T cell responses to AZD1222 COVID-19 vaccine. Using immunoSEQ multiplex PCR, the repertoire was profiled, and TCRdb retains in-frame clones only, with some absent. The sample records 130,000 or so clones, 91% being singletons. The sample in question was peripheral blood, obtained 28 days after the second AZD1222 dose. These receptors all come from an adult who received the AZD1222 COVID-19 vaccine.

The chain has TRBV5-8 and TRBJ1-1; D is unresolved. Germline CDR1 reads SGHTS; CDR2 reads YDEGEE. The germline V and J ends were trimmed by 4 bases and 6 bases, with 16 bases remaining between them. There are 14 residues in the CDR3. CDR3 nucleotide sequence: TGTGCCAGCAGCCTTGACGGAGGTTGGGCTGAAGCTTTCTTT. Encoded protein: CASSLDGGWAEAFF.

V and J are TRBV3-1 (or the pseudogene TRBV3-2) and TRBJ1-6; possibly TRBD1 for D (5 bases). The CDR3 loop spans 16 amino acids. V lost 1 base and J lost 9, with 16 bases in between. CDR1 is LGHDT and CDR2 is YNNKEL in the germline V gene (reference sequence). CDR3 bases: TGTGCCAGCAGCCAAGGTTTTGGAGGGGTAAGTTCACCCCTCCACTTT. This translates into CASSQGFGGVSSPLHF.

The rearrangement links TRBV4-1 to TRBJ2-4; D not resolved. V lost 1 base and J 15 bases, leaving 16 bases between the germline ends. Per germline, CDR1 MGHRA and CDR2 YSYEKL. This CDR3 comprises 13 residues. This CDR3 reads CASSQVSTNPMYF. CDR3 DNA sequence: TGCGCCAGCAGCCAAGTCTCAACGAATCCGATGTACTTC.

This rearrangement joins TRBV18 to TRBJ2-5; no clear D gene. This CDR3 contains 13 residues. Germline V gene lookup returns CDR1 KGHSH and CDR2 LQKENI. V lost 3 bases and J lost 5, with 10 bases in between. This chain's CDR3 is CASSPLVMETQYF. In DNA, the CDR3 is TGTGCCAGCTCACCGCTAGTGATGGAGACCCAGTACTTC.

The chain employs TRBV9 and TRBJ1-6; D is perhaps TRBD1 (5 bases). The CDR3 runs 15 residues. V shed 4 bases and J shed 9 bases, with 17 bases lying between them. CDR1 is SGDLS and CDR2 is YYNGEE in the germline V gene. As DNA, the CDR3 is TGTGCCAGCAGCCCCCAAGGGGCCCCGGCTTCACCCCTCCACTTT. This gives the protein CASSPQGAPASPLHF.

The chain links TRBV14 to TRBJ1-2, with 12 bases fitting TRBD1. Germline-derived CDR1 and CDR2 are SGHDN and FVKESK. This CDR3 comprises 18 residues. The trim removed 1 base at V and 6 bases at J, leaving 12 bases unmatched. CDR3 loop: CASSQGRWGTGGSDGYTF. The CDR3 region has the DNA TGTGCCAGCAGCCAAGGGCGTTGGGGGACAGGGGGCAGTGATGGCTACACCTTC. The full variable domain, with the rest looked up from reference TRBV14 and TRBJ1-2, is EAGVTQFPSHSVIEKGQTVTLRCDPISGHDNLYWYRRVMGKEIKFLLHFVKESKQDESGMPNNRFLAERTGGTYSTLKVQPAELEDSGVYFCASSQGRWGTGGSDGYTFGSGTRLTVV.

V is TRBV5-1 and J is TRBJ2-3; 8 nucleotides match TRBD1. The CDR3 covers 16 residues. J gave up 4 bases and V 0 bases, and 7 bases lay outside the gene matches. Germline CDR1 and CDR2: SGHRS and YFSETQ. The CDR3: CASSLASDRGADTQYF. The CDR3 coding sequence is TGCGCCAGCAGCTTGGCATCAGACAGGGGTGCAGATACGCAGTATTTT.

This chain uses TRBV14 with TRBJ1-1, with 8 bases matching TRBD1. The V gene's germline CDR1 is SGHDN and CDR2 FVKESK. This CDR3 is built from 17 residues. V shed 7 bases, J shed 0 bases, and the junction held 13 bases outside the gene matches. The CDR3 sequence: CASIKYETGALNTEAFF. The CDR3, as DNA: TGTGCCAGCATCAAATACGAGACAGGGGCCCTGAACACTGAAGCTTTCTTT.

The V gene is TRBV9, the J gene TRBJ1-1; 7 nucleotides align to TRBD1. V trimming: 0 bases; J trimming: 0 bases; junction bases outside the gene matches: 8. There are 17 residues in the CDR3. Per germline, CDR1 SGDLS and CDR2 YYNGEE. CDR3 nucleotide sequence: TGTGCCAGCAGCGTAGGTTTCGACAGGGTCATGAACACTGAAGCTTTCTTT. This encodes CASSVGFDRVMNTEAFF.

The chain has TRBV9 and TRBJ1-3; the D is unclear. The V end lost 0 bases, the J end lost 8 bases, and 18 bases lay between the germline ends. CDR1 and CDR2 from the germline V gene are SGDLS and YYNGEE. This CDR3 spans 16 amino acids. As DNA, the CDR3 is TGTGCCAGCAGCGTAGGCTTCAGAGGTTGGGAGGACACCATATATTTT. It translates to CASSVGFRGWEDTIYF. The whole variable domain, remainder taken from reference TRBV9 and TRBJ1-3, is DSGVTQTPKHLITATGQRVTLRCSPRSGDLSVYWYQQSLDQGLQFLIQYYNGEERAKGNILERFSAQQFPDLHSELNLSSLELGDSALYFCASSVGFRGWEDTIYFGEGSWLTVV.

J is TRBJ1-2 and V is TRBV28; 8 bases line up with TRBD1. The trim removed 11 bases at V and 1 base at J, leaving 3 bases unmatched. This CDR3 has 12 amino acids. CDR1 is MDHEN and CDR2 is SYDVKM in the germline V gene. The CDR3 is CAADRGNYGYTF. The DNA for the CDR3 is TGTGCCGCCGACAGGGGTAACTATGGCTACACCTTC.

The table lists this clone with a few counts. The genes are TRBV3-1 (or the pseudogene TRBV3-2) and TRBJ1-4, with a tentative D call TRBD1 (5 bases). Germline values: CDR1 LGHDT, CDR2 YNNKEL (reference sequence). Trimming removed 1 base from V and 8 bases from J, with 14 bases in between. The CDR3 runs 15 residues. As DNA, the CDR3 is TGTGCCAGCAGCCAAGGGGGAGCGACAGTAGAAAAACTGTTTTTT. Its translation is CASSQGGATVEKLFF.